A single sample gave rise to the 4 T cell receptor beta chains below, sequenced in a study of identical twins. Via MiXCR, TCRdb re-called the 5' RACE reads, giving one row per CDR3 protein. There are fewer than 550,000 distinct CDR3 sequences in the sample; 13% to 15% occur only once, and approximately 0.98% lies in the top ten. These data are also associated with another study on yellow fever vaccine responses in identical twins.

The specimen sequenced was CD4+ T cells sorted from blood. These receptors were obtained from a woman between 18 and 29 years old in good health.

The chain couples TRBV29-1 to TRBJ1-4; tentative D call: TRBD1 (6 bases). CDR1 is SQVTM and CDR2 is ANQGSEA in the germline V gene. CDR3 size: 11 residues. The V and J ends lost 5 bases and 8 bases respectively, with 9 bases between them. CDR3 DNA sequence: TGCAGCGTTCCCACAGGGGAAAAACTGTTTTTT. The encoded protein is CSVPTGEKLFF.

This clonotype was picked up many times. This chain links TRBV7-2 with TRBJ2-1; weak D call: TRBD2 (6 bases). Germline loops: CDR1 SGHTA, CDR2 FQGNSA. Trimming took off 6 bases at V and 0 bases at J, with 12 bases between the two ends. The CDR3 is made up of 15 amino acids. The CDR3 DNA sequence: TGTGCCAGCAGTCGCGGGGAGAGCTCCTACAATGAGCAGTTCTTC. This translates into CASSRGESSYNEQFF.

The rearrangement joins TRBV7-3 to TRBJ1-1; D unresolved. The ends were cut back, 3 bases at V and 4 bases at J, with 12 bases in the middle. Germline V gene sequence: CDR1 SGHTA, CDR2 FQGTGA. The CDR3 is 14 amino acids. The CDR3 region is CASSLYAGGTEAFF. The DNA of the CDR3 is TGTGCCAGCAGCTTGTACGCTGGTGGCACTGAAGCTTTCTTT.

J is TRBJ1-5 and V is TRBV12-3 or TRBV12-4; tentative D call: TRBD1 (6 bases). The CDR3 loop spans 16 amino acids. V lost 5 bases, J lost 4 bases, and 18 bases lay in between. Here the CDR3 reads CASSRRTGHRNQPQHF. CDR3 coding DNA: TGTGCCAGCAGTCGACGTACGGGACACCGTAATCAGCCCCAGCATTTT.